This TCR beta chain derives from a study of T-cell memory formation after mild COVID-19. TCRdb analysed the 5' RACE reads with MiXCR anew, one entry per CDR3 protein. The table shows almost 350,000 distinct CDR3 sequences, with 20% occurring only once. There are 15 residues in the CDR3. Germline V gene lookup returns CDR1 DFQATT and CDR2 SNEGSKA (reference sequence). After removal of 1 base from V and 4 bases from J, the junction contained 3 bases not matched to a gene. This clonotype was counted only a few times. V usage is TRBV20-1 and J usage is TRBJ2-1, with TRBD2 matching 11 bases. The sequence derives from a man between 18 and 29 years old who had mild COVID-19 (a few samples of this study predate the infection). Cell type and time point are not known. Sequenced input: PBMCs or a T cell subset sorted from them (not recorded which). This CDR3 is CSARGTSGGYNEQFF. The CDR3 bases are TGCAGTGCTAGAGGAACTAGCGGGGGATACAATGAGCAGTTCTTC.